Listed below are T cell receptor beta chains from one sample, sequenced in a study of cytomegalovirus exposure and HLA in healthy donors. TCRdb keeps only in-frame clones here, not all; method: immunoSEQ multiplex PCR. The sample has 80,000 to 100,000 clones, about 81% seen once. Sequences were obtained from PBMCs. These receptors all come from a man aged 40-49 years in good health and CMV-seronegative. The CDR3 runs from the conserved cysteine through the conserved F or W. Size is stated for part of the rows, as once, few or many counts, or as a class when the clone is expanded.

j_call	v_call	clone_size	cdr3_aa
TRBJ1-4	TRBV2	few	CASSRNGGAREKLFF
TRBJ2-3	TRBV10-2	NA	CASSSIGGSESDTQYF
TRBJ1-5	TRBV2	NA	CASTPDRPDQPQHF
TRBJ2-3	TRBV25-1	NA	CASSEWRTDTQYF
TRBJ1-2	TRBV6-1	NA	CASSEARGYTF
TRBJ2-7	TRBV2	NA	CASTPREGFEQYF
TRBJ2-6	TRBV27	NA	CASSPGQGLFSGANVLTF
TRBJ2-2	TRBV2	NA	CASRRDRTSNTGELFF
TRBJ1-3	TRBV14	NA	CASSRSRSAGNTIYF
TRBJ2-3	TRBV13	once	CASSFMAGRDTQYF
TRBJ2-7	TRBV5-1	few	CASSLAGAFYEQYF
TRBJ1-2	TRBV7-9	NA	CASSLGDRGYTF
TRBJ2-3	TRBV30	NA	CALSGGGDTQYF
TRBJ2-2	TRBV28	NA	CASSFVRGDTGELFF
TRBJ1-5	TRBV7-2	NA	CASSLDARGTGQPQHF
TRBJ1-2	TRBV18	NA	CASSPIQGTNYGYTF
TRBJ2-7	TRBV6-5	NA	CASSSRQAAGEQYF
TRBJ1-2	TRBV5-1	NA	CASSLSMSYGYTF
TRBJ1-4	TRBV27	once	CASSLSQGQRHATNEKLFF
TRBJ2-2	TRBV19	NA	CASSIEAGGYTGELFF
TRBJ1-5	TRBV28	NA	CASILNPSVTSNQPQHF
TRBJ2-2	TRBV6-6	NA	CASSHLTGDTGELFF
TRBJ2-5	TRBV11-2	NA	CASSLGIRGVQETQYF
TRBJ2-7	TRBV29-1	NA	CSAWTGDEQYF
TRBJ2-7	TRBV27	few	CASLRRGSSEQYF
TRBJ1-6	TRBV27	NA	CASSYSIGNSPLHF
TRBJ1-1	TRBV2	NA	CANQGNTEAFF
TRBJ1-1	TRBV5-1	NA	CASRPTGGSEAFF
TRBJ1-3	TRBV7-8	NA	CASSFSRGRVGNTIYF
TRBJ1-1	TRBV11-3	NA	CASSMGQGPTEAFF
TRBJ1-6	TRBV18	NA	CASSPPSGYNSPLHF
TRBJ2-7	TRBV19	NA	CASSMRTGGYEQYF
TRBJ1-1	TRBV19	NA	CASRRTGGYTEAFF
TRBJ2-5	TRBV9	few	CASSVDRRGGWETQYF
TRBJ1-1	TRBV10-3	NA	CAIKGTGVTSTEAFF
TRBJ1-2	TRBV5-4	NA	CASSLRGVGNYGYTF
TRBJ1-3	TRBV30	NA	CAWSKRGNTIYF
TRBJ2-7	TRBV15	once	CATSPGFTYEQYF
TRBJ2-5	TRBV18	NA	CASSPDWEKETQYF
TRBJ2-5	TRBV29-1	NA	CSVDSEETQYF
TRBJ1-2	TRBV5-1	NA	CASSLATDWALYGYTF
TRBJ1-1	TRBV6-5	NA	CASSPGQGPDTEAFF
TRBJ2-5	TRBV6-5	NA	CASTISLGAETQYF
TRBJ2-1	TRBV5-1	few	CASSLVAGGSYNEQFF
TRBJ2-7	TRBV6-5	NA	CASRIRDLGYEQYF
TRBJ1-1	TRBV19	NA	CASSQKDTEAFF
TRBJ1-6	TRBV27	once	CASSRAGDSPLHF
TRBJ1-1	TRBV7-9	few	CASSLARMNTEAFF
TRBJ1-2	TRBV27	few	CASSTGTGSLGYTF
TRBJ1-6	TRBV25-1	few	CASRRQSSPTSPLHF
TRBJ1-1	TRBV12-5	NA	CASASPGGAGDTEAFF
TRBJ2-3	TRBV6-5	NA	CASSSGRLSTDTQYF
TRBJ2-7	TRBV7-9	NA	CASGADVGGYEQYF
TRBJ2-7	TRBV7-9	NA	CASSPTGTRGSYEQYF
TRBJ2-7	TRBV5-4	once	CASSLGTGISYEQYF
TRBJ2-3	TRBV6-1	NA	CASSTDRIHTDTQYF